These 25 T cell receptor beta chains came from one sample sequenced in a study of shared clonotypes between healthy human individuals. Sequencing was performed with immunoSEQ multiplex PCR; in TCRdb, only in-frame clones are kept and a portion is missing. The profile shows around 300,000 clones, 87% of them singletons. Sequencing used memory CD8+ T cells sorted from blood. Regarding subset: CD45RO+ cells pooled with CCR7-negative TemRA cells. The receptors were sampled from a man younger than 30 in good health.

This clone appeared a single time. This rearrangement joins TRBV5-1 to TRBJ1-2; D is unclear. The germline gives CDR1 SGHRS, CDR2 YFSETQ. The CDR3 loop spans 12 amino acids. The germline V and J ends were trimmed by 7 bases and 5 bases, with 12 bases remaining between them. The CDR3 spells CASEATRYGYTF. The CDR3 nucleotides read TGCGCCAGCGAGGCCACGAGGTATGGCTACACCTTC.

The CDR3 DNA sequence: TGTGCCAGCAGCATTCCGCAGGAGGGGGTGAACACTGAAGCTTTCTTT. This translates into CASSIPQEGVNTEAFF. This chain joins TRBV13 and TRBJ1-1; a weak D match, TRBD1 (6 bases). This CDR3 spans 16 amino acids. Germline loops: CDR1 PRHDT, CDR2 FYEKMQ (reference sequence). Between the trimmed V and J ends, which lost 5 bases and 0 bases, there was a span of 16 bases. Drawing the rest from reference TRBV13 and TRBJ1-1, the complete variable domain is AAGVIQSPRHLIKEKRETATLKCYPIPRHDTVYWYQQGPGQDPQFLISFYEKMQSDKGSIPDRFSAQQFSDYHSELNMSSLELGDSALYFCASSIPQEGVNTEAFFGQGTRLTVV.

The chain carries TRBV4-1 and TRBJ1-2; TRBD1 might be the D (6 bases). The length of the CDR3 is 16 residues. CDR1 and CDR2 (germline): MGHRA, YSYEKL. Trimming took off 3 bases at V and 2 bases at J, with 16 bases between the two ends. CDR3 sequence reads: CASSQGMIQGNYGYTF. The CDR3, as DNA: TGCGCCAGCAGCCAGGGGATGATTCAGGGGAACTATGGCTACACCTTC.

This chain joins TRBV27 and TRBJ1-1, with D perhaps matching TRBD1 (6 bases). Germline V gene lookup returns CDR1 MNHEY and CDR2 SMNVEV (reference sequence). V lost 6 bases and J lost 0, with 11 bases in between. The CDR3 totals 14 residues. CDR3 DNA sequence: TGTGCCAGCAGGCTAGGGGGAGTGAACACTGAAGCTTTCTTT. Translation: CASRLGGVNTEAFF.

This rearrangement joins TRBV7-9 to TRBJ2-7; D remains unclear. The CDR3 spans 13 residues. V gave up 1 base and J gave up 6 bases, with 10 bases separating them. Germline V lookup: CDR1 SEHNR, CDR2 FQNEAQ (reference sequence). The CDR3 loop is CASSLVNSLEQYF. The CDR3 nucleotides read TGTGCCAGCAGCTTAGTGAACAGTCTCGAGCAGTACTTC.

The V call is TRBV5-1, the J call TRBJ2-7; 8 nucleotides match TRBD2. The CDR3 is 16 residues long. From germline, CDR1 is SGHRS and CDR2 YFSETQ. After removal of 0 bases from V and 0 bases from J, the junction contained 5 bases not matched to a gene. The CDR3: CASSLGVAGTSYEQYF. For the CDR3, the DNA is TGCGCCAGCAGCTTGGGTGTAGCGGGAACCTCCTACGAGCAGTACTTC.

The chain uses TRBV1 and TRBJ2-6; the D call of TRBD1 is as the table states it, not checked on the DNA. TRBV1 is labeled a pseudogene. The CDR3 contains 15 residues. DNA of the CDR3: TGCACCAGCAGCCATAAGGGGTCTGGGGCCAACGTCCTGACTTTC. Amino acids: CTSSHKGSGANVLTF.

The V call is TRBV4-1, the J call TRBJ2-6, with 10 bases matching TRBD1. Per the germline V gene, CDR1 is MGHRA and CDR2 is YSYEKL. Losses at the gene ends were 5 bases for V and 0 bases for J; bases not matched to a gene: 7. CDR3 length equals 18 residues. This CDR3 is CASSLGQGDLSGANVLTF. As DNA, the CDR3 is TGCGCCAGCAGCTTAGGACAGGGGGACCTCTCTGGGGCCAACGTCCTGACTTTC.

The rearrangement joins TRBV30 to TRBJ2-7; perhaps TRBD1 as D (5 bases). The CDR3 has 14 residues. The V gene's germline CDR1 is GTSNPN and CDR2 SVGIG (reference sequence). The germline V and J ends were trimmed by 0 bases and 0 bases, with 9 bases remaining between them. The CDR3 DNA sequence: TGTGCCTGGAGTGTGGGGCCGAGCTCCTACGAGCAGTACTTC. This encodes CAWSVGPSSYEQYF.

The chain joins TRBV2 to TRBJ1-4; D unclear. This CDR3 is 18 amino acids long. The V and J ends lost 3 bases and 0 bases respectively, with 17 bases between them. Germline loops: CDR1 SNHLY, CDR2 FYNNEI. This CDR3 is CASSDSYQDVATNEKLFF. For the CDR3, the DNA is TGTGCCAGCAGTGATTCGTACCAGGACGTTGCAACTAATGAAAAACTGTTTTTT.

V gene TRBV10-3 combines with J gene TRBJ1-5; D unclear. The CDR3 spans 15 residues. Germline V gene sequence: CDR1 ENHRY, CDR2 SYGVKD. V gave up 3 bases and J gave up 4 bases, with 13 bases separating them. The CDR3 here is CAISDERKGNQPQHF. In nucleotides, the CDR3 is TGTGCCATCAGTGACGAGAGGAAGGGAAATCAGCCCCAGCATTTT.

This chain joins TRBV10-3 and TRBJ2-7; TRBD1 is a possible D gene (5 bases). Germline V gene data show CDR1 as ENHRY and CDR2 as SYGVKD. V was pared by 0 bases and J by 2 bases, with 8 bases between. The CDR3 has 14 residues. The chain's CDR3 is CAISESGRAYEQYF. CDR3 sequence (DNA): TGTGCCATCAGTGAGTCCGGCAGGGCCTACGAGCAGTACTTC.

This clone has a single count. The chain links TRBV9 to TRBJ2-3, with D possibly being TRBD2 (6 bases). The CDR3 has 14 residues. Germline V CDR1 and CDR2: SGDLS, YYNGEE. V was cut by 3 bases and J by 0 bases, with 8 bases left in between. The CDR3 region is CASSGLVSTDTQYF. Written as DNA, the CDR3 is TGTGCCAGCAGCGGACTAGTAAGCACAGATACGCAGTATTTT.

As DNA, the CDR3 is TGTGCCAGCAGACCCGACCAGAGCTCCTACAATGAGCAGTTCTTC. Translated, it gives CASRPDQSSYNEQFF. The rearrangement uses TRBV6-1 and TRBJ2-1; D is uncertain. This CDR3 is 15 amino acids long. Deletions cut 6 bases from V and 0 bases from J, with 12 bases between. Germline V gives CDR1 MNHNS, CDR2 SASEGT.

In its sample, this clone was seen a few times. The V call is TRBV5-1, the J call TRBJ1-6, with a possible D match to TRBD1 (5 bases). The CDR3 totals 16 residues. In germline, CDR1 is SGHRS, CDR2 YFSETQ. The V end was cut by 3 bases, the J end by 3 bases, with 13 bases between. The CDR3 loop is CASSSDGGGYNSPLHF. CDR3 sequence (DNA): TGCGCCAGCAGCTCCGACGGGGGTGGCTATAATTCACCCCTCCACTTT.

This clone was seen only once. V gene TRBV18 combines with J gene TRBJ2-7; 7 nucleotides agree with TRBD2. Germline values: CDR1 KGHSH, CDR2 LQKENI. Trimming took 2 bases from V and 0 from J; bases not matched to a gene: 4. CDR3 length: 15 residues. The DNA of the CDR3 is TGTGCCAGCTCACCAGAAGGGGAGGGCTCCTACGAGCAGTACTTC. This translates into CASSPEGEGSYEQYF.

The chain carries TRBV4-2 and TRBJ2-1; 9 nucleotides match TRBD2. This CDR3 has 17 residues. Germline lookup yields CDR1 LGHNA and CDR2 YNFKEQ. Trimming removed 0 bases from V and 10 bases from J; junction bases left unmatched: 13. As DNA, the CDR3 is TGTGCCAGCAGCCAAGATCGAGGTAGCGGGGGAAGGGGAGAGCAGTTCTTC. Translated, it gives CASSQDRGSGGRGEQFF.

The CDR3 is CASSIFGLGSYEQYF. CDR3 in DNA: TGTGCCAGTAGTATTTTCGGCCTAGGGTCCTACGAGCAGTACTTC. This chain links TRBV19 with TRBJ2-7; D gene ambiguous. Germline V gives CDR1 LNHDA, CDR2 SQIVND (reference sequence). Trimming took off 3 bases at V and 1 base at J, with 13 bases between the two ends. CDR3 length: 15 residues. Combining the CDR3 with reference TRBV19 and TRBJ2-7 gives the whole variable domain DGGITQSPKYLFRKEGQNVTLSCEQNLNHDAMYWYRQDPGQGLRLIYYSQIVNDFQKGDIAEGYSVSREKKESFPLTVTSAQKNPTAFYLCASSIFGLGSYEQYFGPGTRLTVT.

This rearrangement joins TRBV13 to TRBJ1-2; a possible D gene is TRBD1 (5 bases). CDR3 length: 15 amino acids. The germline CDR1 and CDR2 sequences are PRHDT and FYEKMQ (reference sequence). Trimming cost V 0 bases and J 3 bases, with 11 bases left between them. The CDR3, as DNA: TGTGCCAGCAGCTTAGGGTCCCCAGGGCACTATGGCTACACCTTC. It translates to CASSLGSPGHYGYTF. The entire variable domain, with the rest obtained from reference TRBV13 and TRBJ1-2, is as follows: AAGVIQSPRHLIKEKRETATLKCYPIPRHDTVYWYQQGPGQDPQFLISFYEKMQSDKGSIPDRFSAQQFSDYHSELNMSSLELGDSALYFCASSLGSPGHYGYTFGSGTRLTVV.

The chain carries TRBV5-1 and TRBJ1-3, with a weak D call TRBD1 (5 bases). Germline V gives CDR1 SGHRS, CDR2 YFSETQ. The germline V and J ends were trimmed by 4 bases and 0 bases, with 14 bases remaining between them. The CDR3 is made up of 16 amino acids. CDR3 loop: CASSQGRGGSGNTIYF. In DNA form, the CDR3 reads TGCGCCAGCAGCCAGGGACGGGGCGGCTCTGGAAACACCATATATTTT.

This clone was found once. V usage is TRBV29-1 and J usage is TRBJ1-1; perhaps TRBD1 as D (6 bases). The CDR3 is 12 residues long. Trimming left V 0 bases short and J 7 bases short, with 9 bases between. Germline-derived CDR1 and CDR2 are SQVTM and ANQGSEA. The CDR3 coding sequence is TGCAGCGTTGAAGACGGGGGCCTTGAAGCTTTCTTT. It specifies CSVEDGGLEAFF. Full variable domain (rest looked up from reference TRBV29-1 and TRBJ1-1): SAVISQKPSRDICQRGTSLTIQCQVDSQVTMMFWYRQQPGQSLTLIATANQGSEATYESGFVIDKFPISRPNLTFSTLTVSNMSPEDSSIYLCSVEDGGLEAFFGQGTRLTVV.

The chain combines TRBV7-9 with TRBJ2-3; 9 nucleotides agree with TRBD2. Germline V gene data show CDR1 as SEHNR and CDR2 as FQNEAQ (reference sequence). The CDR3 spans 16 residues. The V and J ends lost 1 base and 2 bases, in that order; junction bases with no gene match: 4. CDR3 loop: CASSLGLAGITDTQYF. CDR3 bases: TGTGCCAGCAGCTTAGGGCTAGCGGGGATCACAGATACGCAGTATTTT.

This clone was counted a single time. For the CDR3, the DNA is TGTGCCTGGAGTGTAACAGGGGGCAACTACGAGCAGTACTTC. Its translation: CAWSVTGGNYEQYF. The gene calls are TRBV30 and TRBJ2-7; 9 nucleotides align to TRBD1. The CDR3 has 14 amino acids. CDR1 and CDR2 from the germline V gene are GTSNPN and SVGIG (reference sequence). V was clipped by 0 bases and J by 3 bases; unmatched bases: 3.

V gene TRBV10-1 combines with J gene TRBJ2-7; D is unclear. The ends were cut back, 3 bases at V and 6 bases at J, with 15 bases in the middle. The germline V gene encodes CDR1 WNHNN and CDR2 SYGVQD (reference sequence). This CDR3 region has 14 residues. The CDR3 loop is CASSEFETPIEQYF. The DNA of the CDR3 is TGCGCCAGCAGTGAATTTGAGACACCGATCGAGCAGTACTTC.

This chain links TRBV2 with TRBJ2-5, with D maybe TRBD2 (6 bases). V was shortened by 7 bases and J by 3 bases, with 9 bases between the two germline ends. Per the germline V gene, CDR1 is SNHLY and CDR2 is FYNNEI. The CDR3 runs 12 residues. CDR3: CASTGDEETQYF. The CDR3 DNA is TGTGCCAGCACGGGGGACGAAGAGACCCAGTACTTC.